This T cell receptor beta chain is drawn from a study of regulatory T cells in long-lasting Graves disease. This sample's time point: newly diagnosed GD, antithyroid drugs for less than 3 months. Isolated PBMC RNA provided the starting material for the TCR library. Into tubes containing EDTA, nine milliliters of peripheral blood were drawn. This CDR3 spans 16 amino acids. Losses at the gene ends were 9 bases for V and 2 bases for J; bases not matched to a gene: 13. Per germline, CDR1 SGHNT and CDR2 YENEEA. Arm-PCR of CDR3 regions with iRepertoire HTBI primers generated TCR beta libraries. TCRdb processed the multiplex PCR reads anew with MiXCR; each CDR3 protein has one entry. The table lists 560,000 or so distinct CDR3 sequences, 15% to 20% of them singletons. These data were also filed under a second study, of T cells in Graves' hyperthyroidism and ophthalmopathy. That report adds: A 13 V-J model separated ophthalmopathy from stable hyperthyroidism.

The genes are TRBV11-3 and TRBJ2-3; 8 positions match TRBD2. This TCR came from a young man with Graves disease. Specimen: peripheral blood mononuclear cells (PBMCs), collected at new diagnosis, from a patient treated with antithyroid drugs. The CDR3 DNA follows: TGTGCCAGTTCGCGGGTGCGGGGGGCAATCACAGATACGCAGTATTTT. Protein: CASSRVRGAITDTQYF.